The 14 T cell receptor beta chains presented below share a single source sample, sequenced in a study of tumor and adjacent non-tumor tissue in lung cancer. Three rounds of nested PCR, following a modified ARM-PCR protocol, produced the TCRbeta library. MiXCR, run by TCRdb on the multiplex PCR reads, gives a single entry per CDR3 protein. This sample carries 85,000 to 100,000 distinct CDR3 sequences, around 64% of them seen once, and the ten largest clones take around 17%. RNA was extracted from bulk tissue without any cell sorting. The specimen sequenced was lung tumor tissue. The receptors were gathered from a man in his fifties or sixties with non-small cell lung cancer.

In this sample, this clonotype turned up a few times. The chain is built from TRBV5-1 and TRBJ2-7, with 10 bases matching TRBD1. The CDR3 extends over 15 amino acids. Germline CDR1 is SGHRS and CDR2 is YFSETQ. V was clipped by 4 bases and J by 0 bases; unmatched bases: 4. The CDR3 DNA is TGCGCCAGCAGCACGGGACAGGGGAACTCCTACGAGCAGTACTTC. Its translation is CASSTGQGNSYEQYF.

Of note for this clonotype: This CDR3 is missing its conserved last phenylalanine or tryptophan, likely due to a read error. V gene TRBV12-3 or TRBV12-4 combines with J gene TRBJ1-1; D remains unclear. The CDR3 has 12 residues. CDR3 DNA: TGTGCCTGCAGTTTAGCGAACACTGAAGCTTTCTAT. Encoded protein: CACSLANTEAFY.

Points on this clonotype: The junction does not match germline at one end; this may be a read error. The chain links TRBV29-1 to TRBJ1-3, with a tentative D call TRBD1 (6 bases). Germline-derived CDR1 and CDR2 are SQVTM and ANQGSEA. This CDR3 has 15 amino acids. CDR3 loop: CNVRAGHHSGNTIYF. DNA for the CDR3: TGTAACGTTCGAGCGGGACATCACTCTGGAAACACCATATATTTT.

To note about this clonotype: The conserved final phenylalanine or tryptophan is absent from the CDR3, which likely points to a read error. This chain links TRBV5-1 with TRBJ1-1; TRBD1 is a possible D gene (5 bases). This CDR3 is built from 16 residues. V dropped 0 bases and J dropped 0 bases, with 12 bases sitting between them. Germline V gives CDR1 SGHRS, CDR2 YFSETQ. CDR3 coding DNA: TGCGCCAGCAGCTTGGAAGGGACTCTTTTGAACACTGAAGCTTTCATT. Amino acid sequence: CASSLEGTLLNTEAFI.

Turning to this clonotype: Germline is not matched at one junction end, which may reflect a read error. J is TRBJ2-7 and V is TRBV20-1; no clear D. CDR3 size: 12 residues. From germline, CDR1 is DFQATT and CDR2 SNEGSKA (reference sequence). CDR3 loop: CSARSPSYEQCF. CDR3 coding DNA: TGCAGTGCTAGGTCGCCGTCGTACGAGCAGTGCTTC.

The genes are TRBV4-1 and TRBJ2-7; D could derive from TRBD1 or TRBD2 (5 bases each). V was cut by 0 bases and J by 5 bases, with 17 bases left in between. Germline lookup yields CDR1 MGHRA and CDR2 YSYEKL. This CDR3 comprises 16 residues. CDR3 region: CASSQDTGPRNNEQYF. The CDR3 nucleotides are TGCGCCAGCAGCCAAGATACGGGGCCCAGGAACAACGAGCAGTACTTC.

Remarks on this clonotype: One base away lies a much larger clone, so this may be a sequencing read error. The chain couples TRBV6-5 to TRBJ1-4; a weak D match, TRBD1 (6 bases). Per the germline V gene, CDR1 is MNHEY and CDR2 is SVGAGI. Trimming left V 6 bases short and J 7 bases short, with 12 bases between. The CDR3 consists of 13 residues. CDR3 nucleotide sequence: TGTGCCAGCAGAGACAGGTCGAGTGAAAAACTGTTTTTT. Residues: CASRDRSSEKLFF.

A word on this clonotype: One end of the junction varies from germline; a read error may be responsible. The chain is built from TRBV6-6 and TRBJ1-5, with D hard to call. The length of the CDR3 is 14 residues. Germline values: CDR1 MNHNY, CDR2 SVGAGI (reference sequence). CDR3 in DNA: TGTGCCAACAGTGCCCGAGATGGCGATCAGCCCCAGCATTTT. This translates into CANSARDGDQPQHF.

As to this clonotype: The conserved closing phenylalanine or tryptophan is absent in this CDR3, likely reflecting a read error. The rearrangement uses TRBV6-2 or TRBV6-3 and TRBJ1-2; 8 bases fit TRBD1. This CDR3 has 14 residues. CDR1 is MNHEY and CDR2 is SVGEGT in the germline V gene. V lost 5 bases, J lost 6 bases, and 8 bases stayed unmatched. In DNA, the CDR3 is TGTGCCAGCAGTCCCCCGACAGGGGCAAATGGCTACACCCTC. The encoded protein is CASSPPTGANGYTL.

This sequence joins TRBV6-1 and TRBJ1-2; tentative D call: TRBD1 (6 bases). The CDR3 consists of 14 residues. CDR1 MNHNS and CDR2 SASEGT come from the germline V gene. In DNA form, the CDR3 reads TGTACAAGCAGTGAAGGTGGGGGCTACTATGGCTACACCTTC. It yields the protein CTSSEGGGYYGYTF.

Turning to this clonotype: It may be a read error: a sequence one base away is much more abundant. V and J are TRBV6-6 and TRBJ2-2; 8 bases agree with TRBD1. CDR1 and CDR2 (germline): MNHNY, SVGAGI (reference sequence). This CDR3 comprises 19 residues. In DNA form, the CDR3 reads TGTGCCAGCAGACACCGTGGACAGGGCGTAGGCACGAAGACCGGGGAGCTGTTTTTT. Translation gives CASRHRGQGVGTKTGELFF.

Comment on this clonotype: Just one base apart from a much larger clone, this may be a read error. This rearrangement joins TRBV29-1 to TRBJ2-7; weak D call: TRBD1 (6 bases). The CDR3 runs 13 residues. Germline CDR1 and CDR2: SQVTM and ANQGSEA. For the CDR3, the DNA is TGCGGCGTTGCCCTAAAACAGGGTTCCAAGCAGTACTTC. Amino acids: CGVALKQGSKQYF.

In its sample, this clonotype was seen once. One end of the junction varies from germline; a read error may be responsible. The chain employs TRBV20-1 and TRBJ2-1, with 8 bases aligning to TRBD2. The length of the CDR3 is 13 residues. Germline CDR1 is DFQATT and CDR2 is SNEGSKA (reference sequence). CDR3 nucleotide sequence: TGTAGTGCTAGGGGGGCGGGGGGCGGTGAGCTGTTCTTC. Protein: CSARGAGGGELFF.

The J gene is TRBJ2-7, the V gene TRBV11-2, with D perhaps matching TRBD1 or TRBD2 (5 bases each). The CDR3 sequence is 13 residues long. Germline assignment: CDR1 SGHAT and CDR2 FQNNGV. The ends were cut back, 7 bases at V and 4 bases at J, with 14 bases in the middle. CDR3 in DNA: TGTGCCAGCATACGGTCAGGGACGTACGAGCAGTACTTC. This translates into CASIRSGTYEQYF.